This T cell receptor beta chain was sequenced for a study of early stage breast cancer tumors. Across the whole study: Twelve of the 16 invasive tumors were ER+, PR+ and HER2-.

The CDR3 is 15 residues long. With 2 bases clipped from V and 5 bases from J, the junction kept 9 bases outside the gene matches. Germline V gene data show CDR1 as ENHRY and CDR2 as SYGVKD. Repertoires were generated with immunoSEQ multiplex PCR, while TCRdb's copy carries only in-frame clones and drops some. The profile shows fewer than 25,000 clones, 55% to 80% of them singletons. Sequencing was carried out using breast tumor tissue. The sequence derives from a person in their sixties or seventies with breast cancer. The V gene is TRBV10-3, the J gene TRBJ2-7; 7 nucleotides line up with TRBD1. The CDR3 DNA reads TGTGCCATCAGTGAGACAGACAGGGCATCCAACGAGCAGTACTTC. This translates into CAISETDRASNEQYF.